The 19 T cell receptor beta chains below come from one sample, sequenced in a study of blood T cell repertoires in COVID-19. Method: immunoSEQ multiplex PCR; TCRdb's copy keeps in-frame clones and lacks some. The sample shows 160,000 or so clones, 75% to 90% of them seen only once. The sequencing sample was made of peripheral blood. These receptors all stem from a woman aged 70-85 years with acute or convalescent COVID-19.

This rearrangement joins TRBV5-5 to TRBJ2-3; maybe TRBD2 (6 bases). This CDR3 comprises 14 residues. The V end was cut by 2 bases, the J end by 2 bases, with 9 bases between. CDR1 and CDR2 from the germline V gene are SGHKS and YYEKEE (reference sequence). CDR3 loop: CASSFPGDTDTQYF. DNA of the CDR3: TGTGCCAGCAGCTTCCCGGGGGACACAGATACGCAGTATTTT.

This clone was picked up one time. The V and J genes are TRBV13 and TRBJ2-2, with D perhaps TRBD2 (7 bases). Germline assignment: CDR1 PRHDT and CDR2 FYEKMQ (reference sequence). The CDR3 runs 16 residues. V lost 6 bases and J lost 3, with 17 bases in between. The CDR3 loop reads CASSLSGGAYTGELFF. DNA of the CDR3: TGTGCCAGCAGTCTTAGTGGGGGGGCATACACCGGGGAGCTGTTTTTT.

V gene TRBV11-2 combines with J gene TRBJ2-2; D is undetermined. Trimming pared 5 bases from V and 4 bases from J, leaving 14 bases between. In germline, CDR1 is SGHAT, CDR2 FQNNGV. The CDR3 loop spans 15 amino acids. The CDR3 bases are TGTGCCAGCAGCCCTGCCTCGAGAGCCACCGGGGAGCTGTTTTTT. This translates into CASSPASRATGELFF.

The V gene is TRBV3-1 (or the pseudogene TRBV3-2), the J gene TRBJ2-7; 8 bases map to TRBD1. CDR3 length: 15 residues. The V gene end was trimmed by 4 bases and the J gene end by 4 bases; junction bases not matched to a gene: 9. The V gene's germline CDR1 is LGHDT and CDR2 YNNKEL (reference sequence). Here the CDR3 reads CASSPIDRGGYEQYF. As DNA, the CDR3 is TGTGCCAGCAGCCCCATCGACAGGGGTGGGTACGAGCAGTACTTC.

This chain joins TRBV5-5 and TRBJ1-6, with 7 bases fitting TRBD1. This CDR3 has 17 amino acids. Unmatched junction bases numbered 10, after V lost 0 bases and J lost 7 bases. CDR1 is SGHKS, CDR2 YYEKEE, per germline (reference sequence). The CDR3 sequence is CASSLGRQGVLNSPLHF. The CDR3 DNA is TGTGCCAGCAGCTTGGGACGTCAGGGGGTCCTCAATTCACCCCTCCACTTT.

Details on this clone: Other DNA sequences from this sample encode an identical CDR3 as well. The CDR3 DNA reads as TGCGCCAGCAGCTTGGGGGACAGGGGTACAGATACGCAGTATTTT. Its translation: CASSLGDRGTDTQYF. The chain employs TRBV5-1 and TRBJ2-3; 10 bases are a match to TRBD1. CDR3 length: 15 residues. Germline assignment: CDR1 SGHRS and CDR2 YFSETQ. V gave up 0 bases and J gave up 3 bases; unmatched junction bases: 1.

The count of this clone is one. The CDR3 DNA reads TGTGCTAGTGGTTTGGGTTTCTATTCACCCCTCCACTTT. Its translation is CASGLGFYSPLHF. The chain couples TRBV12-5 to TRBJ1-6; no reliable D call. CDR1 is LGHNT, CDR2 FRNRAP, per germline. CDR3 length equals 13 residues. V was shortened by 1 base and J by 8 bases, with 6 bases between the two germline ends.

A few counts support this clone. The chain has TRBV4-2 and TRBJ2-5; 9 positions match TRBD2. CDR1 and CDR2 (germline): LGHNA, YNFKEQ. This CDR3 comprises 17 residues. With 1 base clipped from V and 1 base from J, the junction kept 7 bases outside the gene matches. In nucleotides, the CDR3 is TGTGCCAGCAGCCAAGGAGGAAGCGGGGGGACCCAAGAGACCCAGTACTTC. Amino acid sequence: CASSQGGSGGTQETQYF.

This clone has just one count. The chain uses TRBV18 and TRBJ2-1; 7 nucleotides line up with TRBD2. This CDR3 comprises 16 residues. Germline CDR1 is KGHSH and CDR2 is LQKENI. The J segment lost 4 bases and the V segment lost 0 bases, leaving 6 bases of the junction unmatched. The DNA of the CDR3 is TGTGCCAGCTCACCACCTAGCGGGTCAGATTACAATGAGCAGTTCTTC. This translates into CASSPPSGSDYNEQFF.

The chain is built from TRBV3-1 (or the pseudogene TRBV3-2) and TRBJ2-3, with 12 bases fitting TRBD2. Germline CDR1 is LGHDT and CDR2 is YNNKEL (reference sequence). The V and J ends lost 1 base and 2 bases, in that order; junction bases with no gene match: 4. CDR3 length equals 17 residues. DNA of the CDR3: TGTGCCAGCAGCCAAGGCCGGACTAGCGGGGACACAGATACGCAGTATTTT. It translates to CASSQGRTSGDTDTQYF.

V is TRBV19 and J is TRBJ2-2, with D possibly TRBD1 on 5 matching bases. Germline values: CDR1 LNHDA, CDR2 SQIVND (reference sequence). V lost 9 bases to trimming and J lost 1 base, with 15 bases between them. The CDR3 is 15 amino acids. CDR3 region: CASKYRTQNTGELFF. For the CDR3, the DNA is TGTGCCAGCAAGTACAGGACACAGAACACCGGGGAGCTGTTTTTT.

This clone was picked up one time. CDR3 nucleotide sequence: TGTGCCTGGAGTGTAGGCAGGGTTTCGGTTACTGAAGCTTTCTTT. It codes for CAWSVGRVSVTEAFF. This chain connects TRBV30 to TRBJ1-1, with D possibly matching TRBD1 (5 bases). Germline V lookup: CDR1 GTSNPN, CDR2 SVGIG (reference sequence). The CDR3 loop spans 15 amino acids. V was cut by 0 bases and J by 5 bases, with 16 bases left in between.

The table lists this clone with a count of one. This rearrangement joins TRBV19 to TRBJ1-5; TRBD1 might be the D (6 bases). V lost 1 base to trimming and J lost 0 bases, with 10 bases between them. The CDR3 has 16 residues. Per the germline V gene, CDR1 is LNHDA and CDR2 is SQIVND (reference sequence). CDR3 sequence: CASSIVGRGSNQPQHF. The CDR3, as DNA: TGTGCCAGTAGTATAGTAGGCAGGGGTAGCAATCAGCCCCAGCATTTT. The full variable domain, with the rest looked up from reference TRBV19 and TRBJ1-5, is DGGITQSPKYLFRKEGQNVTLSCEQNLNHDAMYWYRQDPGQGLRLIYYSQIVNDFQKGDIAEGYSVSREKKESFPLTVTSAQKNPTAFYLCASSIVGRGSNQPQHFGDGTRLSIL.

CDR3 sequence (DNA): TGTGCCAGCAGACAGATTAGCTCCTATAATTCACCCCTCCACTTT. This translates into CASRQISSYNSPLHF. The V gene is TRBV2, the J gene TRBJ1-6; D gene unclear. The germline V and J ends were trimmed by 6 bases and 0 bases, with 9 bases remaining between them. CDR1 SNHLY and CDR2 FYNNEI come from the germline V gene. The CDR3 contains 15 residues.

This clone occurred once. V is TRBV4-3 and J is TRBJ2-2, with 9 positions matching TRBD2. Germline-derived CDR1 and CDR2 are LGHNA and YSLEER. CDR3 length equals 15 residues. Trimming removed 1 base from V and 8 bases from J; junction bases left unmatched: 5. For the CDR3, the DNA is TGCGCCAGCAGCCAAGTTTCTAGCGGGGTGGGGGAGCTGTTTTTT. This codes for CASSQVSSGVGELFF.

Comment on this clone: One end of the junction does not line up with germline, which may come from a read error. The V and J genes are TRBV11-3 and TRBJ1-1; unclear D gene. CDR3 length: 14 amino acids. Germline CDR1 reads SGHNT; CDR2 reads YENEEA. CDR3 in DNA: TGTGCCAGCAGCAAGAGTCCGGGGAACGCTGAAGCTTTCTTT. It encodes CASSKSPGNAEAFF.

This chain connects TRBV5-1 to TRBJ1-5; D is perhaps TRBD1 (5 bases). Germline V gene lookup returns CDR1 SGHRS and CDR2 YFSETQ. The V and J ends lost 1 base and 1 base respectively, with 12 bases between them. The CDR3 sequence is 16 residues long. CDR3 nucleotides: TGCGCCAGCAGCTTGTCAGGGTTGGACAGCAATCAGCCCCAGCATTTT. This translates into CASSLSGLDSNQPQHF.

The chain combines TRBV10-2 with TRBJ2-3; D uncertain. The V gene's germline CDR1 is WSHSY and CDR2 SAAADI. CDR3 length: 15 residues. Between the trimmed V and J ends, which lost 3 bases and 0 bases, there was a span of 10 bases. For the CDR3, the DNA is TGCGCCAGCAGTGAATGGAGTACTAGCACAGATACGCAGTATTTT. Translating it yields CASSEWSTSTDTQYF.

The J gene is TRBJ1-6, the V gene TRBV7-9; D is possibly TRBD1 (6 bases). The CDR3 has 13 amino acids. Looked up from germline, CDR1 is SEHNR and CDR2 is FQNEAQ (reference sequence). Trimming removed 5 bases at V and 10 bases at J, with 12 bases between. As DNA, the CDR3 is TGTGCCAGCAGCCCTGACAGGATCTCACCCCTCCACTTT. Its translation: CASSPDRISPLHF.